A selection of T cell receptor beta chains follows, all from one sample in a study of spatial heterogeneity in lung cancer. A single record per CDR3 protein comes from TCRdb applying MiXCR to the 5' RACE reads. Counted here are under 150,000 distinct CDR3 sequences, 12% occurring once; the ten biggest clones make up roughly 15%. The input for sequencing was PBMCs, taken at follow-up. The source is a male donor with early-stage non-small cell lung cancer. Each CDR3 is given with its conserved first and last residue. The size field is filled for only some rows; it gives once, few, many or a size class.

many | TRBV20-1 | CSAPPRGNEQFF
many | TRBV6-5 | CASSPDVAYEQYF
few | TRBV7-8 | CASSLHTNQPQHF
few | TRBV7-3 | CASSFSAGYSGANVLTF
. | TRBV18 | CASSAGVSYEQYF
few | TRBV28 | CASRQGNYGYTF
. | TRBV9 | CASSVAIGETDTEAFF
. | TRBV6-5 | CASSPQGGPKHQHF
. | TRBV7-3 | CASSLTRDSHNSPLHF
few | TRBV20-1 | CSASTGGRADTQYF
many | TRBV28 | CASRKGGGKIANTEAFF
few | TRBV11-3 | CASSWGRTPPHNEQFF
. | TRBV9 | CASSPSSTQETQYF
few | TRBV7-2 | CASSYRQTPEAGELFF
few | TRBV7-9 | CASSLGLAGLIYNEQFF
. | TRBV7-8 | CASSSGRTREPQHF
. | TRBV9 | CASSVRTGGNHQPQHF
. | TRBV19 | CASSPQGRGMQYF
many | TRBV27 | CASRLVDDNEQFF
many | TRBV12-3/TRBV12-4 | CASSSNGGSGYGYTF
. | TRBV15 | CATSRGTDTGELFF
many | TRBV4-1 | CASSQAQGTTQYF
. | TRBV2 | CASSKGFSGGAPQETQYF
. | TRBV9 | CASSVPGTGGPGELFF
. | TRBV24-1 | CATGGNTGELFF
. | TRBV20-1 | CSAYLATGWYTGELFF
few | TRBV29-1 | CSAQLKKDRMSYEQYF
few | TRBV19 | CASSIPGNYGYTF
. | TRBV7-3 | CASSLRDSTETQYF
many | TRBV20-1 | CSARTGNYGYTF
. | TRBV6-5 | CASSRQGLSEQYF
few | TRBV15 | CATSRPAGTGGGGVTDTQYF
. | TRBV28 | CASSRGRNTEAFF
. | TRBV11-2 | CASTLGADPAKNIQYF
few | TRBV11-2 | CASSFALSYEQYF
few | TRBV11-1 | CASSFWGRTDTQYF
. | TRBV3-1 | CASSQWGQTEAFF
few | TRBV12-5 | CASAEQANTGELFF
few | TRBV9 | CASSTSGQSQETQYF
. | TRBV10-3 | CAISPGTGGDGRLYNEQFF
few | TRBV11-2 | CASSWGQPNTGELFF
few | TRBV5-1 | CASRAITSYEQYF
. | TRBV12-5 | CASGLHTDTQYF
. | TRBV20-1 | CSARRGPQPQHF
. | TRBV29-1 | CSVLGPSTDTQYF
many | TRBV29-1 | CSPNYEQYF
. | TRBV6-4 | CASSVEFHTEAFF
few | TRBV10-3 | CAISESRQGNGGYTF
many | TRBV7-2 | CASSLAAGGIAETQYF
. | TRBV24-1 | CATSDSRTAYRNEQYF
many | TRBV4-3 | CASSQGQGGIAFF
. | TRBV6-6 | CVSSYIRVAEAFF
many | TRBV7-9 | CASSFGGGDQPQHF
. | TRBV15 | CATSRDGAGAGYEQYF
. | TRBV28 | CASSPRDRVADTQYF
. | TRBV10-1 | CASSRQTGPNTGELFF
. | TRBV19 | CASGRGSIYEQYF
many | TRBV20-1 | CSVQGVLAYNSPLHF